One sample yielded the 29 T cell receptor beta chains listed below, sequenced in a study of shared clonotypes between healthy human individuals. The repertoire was sequenced with immunoSEQ multiplex PCR; TCRdb's copy has only in-frame clones and lacks some. The table shows 1,500,000 or so clones, with around 98.5% occurring only once. Sequencing used naive CD4+ T cells sorted from blood. Subset in this sample: CD45RA+ positively selected. The receptors were gathered from a man aged 25 to 40 in good health.

This chain links TRBV4-1 with TRBJ1-4; weak D call: TRBD1 (5 bases). Per the germline V gene, CDR1 is MGHRA and CDR2 is YSYEKL. This CDR3 region has 15 residues. V was cut by 4 bases and J by 6 bases, with 15 bases left in between. The CDR3: CASSRIYDRYEKLFF. CDR3 sequence (DNA): TGCGCCAGCAGCCGGATATATGACAGATATGAAAAACTGTTTTTT.

The chain carries TRBV27 and TRBJ1-4, with 11 bases aligning to TRBD1. The CDR3 is made up of 17 amino acids. Germline CDR1 and CDR2: MNHEY and SMNVEV (reference sequence). Trimming took 1 base from V and 8 from J; bases not matched to a gene: 9. CDR3 DNA: TGTGCCAGCAGTTTATTCGCCGGGACAGGGGGTAGGGAAAAACTGTTTTTT. It specifies CASSLFAGTGGREKLFF.

This chain uses TRBV5-1 with TRBJ1-2; D is unclear. Looked up from germline, CDR1 is SGHRS and CDR2 is YFSETQ. Trimming stripped 0 bases from V and 4 bases from J, with 10 bases between. CDR3 size: 14 residues. CDR3 nucleotides: TGCGCCAGCAGCTTGGCTGGGGTTGGCTATGGCTACACCTTC. This encodes CASSLAGVGYGYTF.

This rearrangement joins TRBV7-9 to TRBJ2-1; 9 bases agree with TRBD2. The CDR3 has 19 residues. With V trimmed by 6 bases and J by 4 bases, 19 bases remained unmatched. Germline-derived CDR1 and CDR2 are SEHNR and FQNEAQ (reference sequence). As DNA, the CDR3 is TGTGCCAGCAGGCGTCGGCTAGCGGGAACAATTTCGACGTACAATGAGCAGTTCTTC. It codes for CASRRRLAGTISTYNEQFF.

The chain links TRBV28 to TRBJ2-2; D remains unclear. CDR3 size: 15 residues. The germline V gene encodes CDR1 MDHEN and CDR2 SYDVKM. V lost 3 bases and J lost 5, with 13 bases in between. CDR3 sequence reads: CASSLSARWTGELFF. CDR3 sequence (DNA): TGTGCCAGCAGTTTGAGCGCCAGGTGGACCGGGGAGCTGTTTTTT.

About this clone: Other DNA sequences within the sample encode an identical CDR3. This chain joins TRBV5-1 and TRBJ2-7; no firm D call. This CDR3 comprises 14 residues. V was pared by 3 bases and J by 0 bases, with 10 bases between. CDR1 SGHRS and CDR2 YFSETQ come from the germline V gene. CDR3 in amino acids: CASSYSGSSYEQYF. Here the CDR3 DNA reads TGCGCCAGCAGCTACTCTGGCAGCTCCTACGAGCAGTACTTC. The entire variable domain, with the rest obtained from reference TRBV5-1 and TRBJ2-7, is as follows: KAGVTQTPRYLIKTRGQQVTLSCSPISGHRSVSWYQQTPGQGLQFLFEYFSETQRNKGNFPGRFSGRQFSNSRSEMNVSTLELGDSALYLCASSYSGSSYEQYFGPGTRLTVT.

This clone occurred once. The chain links TRBV6-6 to TRBJ1-1; perhaps TRBD1 as D (5 bases). Germline lookup yields CDR1 MNHNY and CDR2 SVGAGI (reference sequence). V lost 2 bases, J lost 8 bases, and 21 bases lay in between. This CDR3 region has 16 residues. CDR3 loop: CASSYQGQTGSYEAFF. For the CDR3, the DNA is TGTGCCAGCAGTTACCAGGGCCAGACGGGCTCTTACGAAGCTTTCTTT.

This CDR3 reads CASRSSGSMNEQYF. As DNA, the CDR3 is TGTGCCAGCAGATCTAGCGGGAGTATGAACGAGCAGTACTTC. The genes are TRBV6-5 and TRBJ2-7; 10 bases fit TRBD2. The trim removed 6 bases at V and 5 bases at J, leaving 7 bases unmatched. CDR3 size: 14 residues. CDR1 MNHEY and CDR2 SVGAGI come from the germline V gene.

The gene calls are TRBV28 and TRBJ1-1; D is uncertain. The CDR3 has 13 amino acids. Germline V CDR1 and CDR2: MDHEN, SYDVKM. Deletions cut 10 bases from V and 2 bases from J, with 14 bases between. CDR3 region: CATLKHDNTEAFF. CDR3 sequence (DNA): TGTGCCACCCTAAAGCACGATAACACTGAAGCTTTCTTT.

The chain couples TRBV5-6 to TRBJ2-4; TRBD1 is a possible D gene (5 bases). The germline CDR1 and CDR2 sequences are SGHDT and YYEEEE. The ends were cut back, 0 bases at V and 0 bases at J, with 13 bases in the middle. The CDR3 has 17 residues. The CDR3 DNA sequence: TGTGCCAGCAGCTTGGAGTCAGGGCAGCTAGCCAAAAACATTCAGTACTTC. This translates into CASSLESGQLAKNIQYF.

The chain uses TRBV12-5 and TRBJ2-1; 8 positions agree with TRBD2. CDR1 is LGHNT and CDR2 is FRNRAP in the germline V gene. Trimming at V came to 6 bases and at J to 3 bases, leaving 4 bases not matched to a gene. This CDR3 spans 14 amino acids. DNA of the CDR3: TGTGCTAGTGGCGAAGCGGGAGTCTACAATGAGCAGTTCTTC. This translates into CASGEAGVYNEQFF.

The rearrangement joins TRBV19 to TRBJ2-1, with 9 bases identical to TRBD1. CDR3 length: 16 amino acids. From germline, CDR1 is LNHDA and CDR2 SQIVND (reference sequence). Germline trimming cut 4 bases from V and 8 bases from J; bases unmatched to any gene: 12. DNA for the CDR3: TGTGCCAGTAGTAGGGGGACAGGGCCAATGGAGGATGAGCAGTTCTTC. Protein sequence: CASSRGTGPMEDEQFF.

The chain combines TRBV7-9 with TRBJ2-3; D perhaps matches TRBD1 (6 bases). CDR1 and CDR2 from the germline V gene are SEHNR and FQNEAQ (reference sequence). Trimming took off 5 bases at V and 4 bases at J, with 22 bases between the two ends. The CDR3 is 17 residues long. The CDR3 coding sequence is TGTGCCAGCAGCCCCGGACAGAGAAGGGACACGCCAGATACGCAGTATTTT. Amino acids: CASSPGQRRDTPDTQYF.

J is TRBJ1-3 and V is TRBV5-1; 8 bases map to TRBD1. Trimming took 6 bases from V and 3 from J; bases not matched to a gene: 5. The germline V gene encodes CDR1 SGHRS and CDR2 YFSETQ. The CDR3 is 14 amino acids. Written as DNA, the CDR3 is TGCGCCAGCACCCAGGGGGCTAATGGAAACACCATATATTTT. Encoded protein: CASTQGANGNTIYF.

This clone was seen just once. V and J are TRBV5-1 and TRBJ2-3, with D unclear. CDR3 length equals 15 residues. With 4 bases removed from V and 1 base from J, the gap between germline ends came to 13 bases. The germline V gene has CDR1 SGHRS and CDR2 YFSETQ. The CDR3 is CASSVGTARTDTQYF. In DNA form, the CDR3 reads TGCGCCAGCAGCGTGGGAACAGCGCGCACAGATACGCAGTATTTT.

The rearrangement links TRBV11-2 to TRBJ2-3; no definite D call. This CDR3 contains 15 residues. CDR1 is SGHAT, CDR2 FQNNGV, per germline. Deletions cut 4 bases from V and 13 bases from J, with 24 bases between. CDR3 in DNA: TGTGCCAGCAGCTCATCCACGGGTGACGCCTCTGAGAAGTATTTT. It yields the protein CASSSSTGDASEKYF.

The V call is TRBV28, the J call TRBJ2-7, with TRBD1 matching over 7 bases. The ends lost 6 bases at V and 4 bases at J; junction bases unmatched: 9. The CDR3 length is 14 residues. Per germline, CDR1 MDHEN and CDR2 SYDVKM. In DNA, the CDR3 is TGTGCCAGCAGGCCCCCGGGACAGATATACGAGCAGTACTTC. It specifies CASRPPGQIYEQYF.

This chain connects TRBV6-6 to TRBJ2-1; perhaps TRBD1 as D (5 bases). Trimming stripped 4 bases from V and 9 bases from J, with 22 bases between. The CDR3 is made up of 16 amino acids. The germline V gene encodes CDR1 MNHNY and CDR2 SVGAGI (reference sequence). The CDR3 loop reads CASSSALGAGKSEQFF. The CDR3, as DNA: TGTGCCAGCAGTTCCGCTTTGGGTGCAGGGAAGAGTGAGCAGTTCTTC.

The genes are TRBV6-5 and TRBJ2-4; unclear D gene. The CDR3 spans 14 residues. The germline V gene encodes CDR1 MNHEY and CDR2 SVGAGI. The V end was cut by 7 bases, the J end by 1 base, with 11 bases between. CDR3 region: CASISQNAKNIQYF. CDR3 sequence (DNA): TGTGCCAGCATTTCTCAGAATGCCAAAAACATTCAGTACTTC.

This clone came up a few times. The sample holds other DNA sequences that translate to the same CDR3. The chain combines TRBV7-2 with TRBJ2-7; unclear D gene. Germline CDR1 is SGHTA and CDR2 is FQGNSA. There are 11 residues in the CDR3. V was pared by 4 bases and J by 3 bases, with 4 bases between. The CDR3 spells CASSSYYEQYF. The CDR3 coding sequence is TGTGCCAGCAGCTCGTACTACGAGCAGTACTTC. Complete variable domain (other parts from reference TRBV7-2 and TRBJ2-7): GAGVSQSPSNKVTEKGKDVELRCDPISGHTALYWYRQSLGQGLEFLIYFQGNSAPDKSGLPSDRFSAERTGGSVSTLTIQRTQQEDSAVYLCASSSYYEQYFGPGTRLTVT.

On this clone: The sample contains more than one DNA sequence encoding this CDR3. This chain links TRBV27 with TRBJ1-1; 7 bases align to TRBD1. Unmatched junction bases numbered 6, after V lost 5 bases and J lost 3 bases. The germline V gene encodes CDR1 MNHEY and CDR2 SMNVEV (reference sequence). This CDR3 is built from 14 residues. The CDR3 is CASSLNRGDTEAFF. The CDR3 region has the DNA TGTGCCAGCAGTCTGAACAGGGGAGACACTGAAGCTTTCTTT.

The gene calls are TRBV7-9 and TRBJ1-4; no clear D gene. CDR1 is SEHNR and CDR2 is FQNEAQ in the germline V gene (reference sequence). V was clipped by 5 bases and J by 8 bases, with 9 bases between them. The CDR3 is 12 amino acids. Here the CDR3 DNA reads TGTGCCAGCAGCGTAGACACAGAAAAACTGTTTTTT. Its protein product is CASSVDTEKLFF.

The chain joins TRBV19 to TRBJ2-3; perhaps TRBD2 as D (5 bases). This CDR3 has 18 residues. Germline assignment: CDR1 LNHDA and CDR2 SQIVND (reference sequence). V lost 6 bases and J 2 bases, leaving 24 bases between the germline ends. The CDR3, as DNA: TGTGCCAGTAGGCCGGGGTCCCCACACGACACGGTCACAGATACGCAGTATTTT. Residues: CASRPGSPHDTVTDTQYF.

The CDR3 sequence: CSVVDGPETDTQYF. DNA for the CDR3: TGCAGCGTTGTCGACGGACCGGAAACAGATACGCAGTATTTT. The chain recombines TRBV29-1 with TRBJ2-3; D unclear. CDR1 is SQVTM and CDR2 is ANQGSEA in the germline V gene. V lost 4 bases to trimming and J lost 3 bases, with 14 bases between them. This CDR3 is 14 amino acids long.

This chain joins TRBV5-4 and TRBJ2-5; maybe TRBD1 (8 bases). The CDR3 is made up of 18 amino acids. Germline loops: CDR1 SGHNT, CDR2 YYREEE (reference sequence). The V and J ends lost 5 bases and 5 bases respectively, with 28 bases between them. CDR3 loop: CASSPIALQGGVRETQYF. The CDR3 coding sequence is TGTGCCAGCAGTCCTATAGCTTTACAGGGGGGGGTTCGGGAGACCCAGTACTTC.

The chain carries TRBV11-2 and TRBJ2-7, with D possibly TRBD2 on 6 matching bases. The germline CDR1 and CDR2 sequences are SGHAT and FQNNGV. V was pared by 3 bases and J by 0 bases, with 9 bases between. The CDR3 runs to 14 residues. CDR3 loop: CASSFSGGSYEQYF. In DNA, the CDR3 is TGTGCCAGCAGCTTTTCCGGGGGCTCCTACGAGCAGTACTTC.

The chain recombines TRBV10-3 with TRBJ2-3, with D hard to call. Germline CDR1 reads ENHRY; CDR2 reads SYGVKD. The CDR3 spans 16 residues. V lost 0 bases, J lost 3 bases, and 13 bases lay in between. The CDR3 reads CAISESPERWTDTQYF. The DNA of the CDR3 is TGTGCCATCAGTGAGTCTCCCGAGAGGTGGACAGATACGCAGTATTTT.

The V gene is TRBV28, the J gene TRBJ2-7, with 11 bases fitting TRBD1. The CDR3 runs to 15 residues. Germline assignment: CDR1 MDHEN and CDR2 SYDVKM. Unmatched junction bases numbered 4, after V lost 4 bases and J lost 2 bases. The CDR3 nucleotides are TGTGCCAGCAGTTCCCGGGACAGGGGGACCTACGAGCAGTACTTC. Translating it yields CASSSRDRGTYEQYF.

Turning to this clone: This specimen includes other DNA sequences encoding the same CDR3. This chain links TRBV5-1 with TRBJ2-1; tentative D call: TRBD2 (5 bases). Germline V gene sequence: CDR1 SGHRS, CDR2 YFSETQ. This CDR3 contains 15 residues. With 4 bases removed from V and 0 bases from J, the gap between germline ends came to 11 bases. CDR3 residues: CASSPGAGSYNEQFF. The CDR3 DNA reads as TGCGCCAGCAGCCCTGGTGCGGGCTCCTACAATGAGCAGTTCTTC. Full variable domain (missing parts from reference TRBV5-1 and TRBJ2-1): KAGVTQTPRYLIKTRGQQVTLSCSPISGHRSVSWYQQTPGQGLQFLFEYFSETQRNKGNFPGRFSGRQFSNSRSEMNVSTLELGDSALYLCASSPGAGSYNEQFFGPGTRLTVL.